This T cell receptor beta chain was documented in a study of sequential checkpoint blockade in melanoma (dated by TCRdb to between 2017 and 2020). Some background on the complete study: Patients were assigned by 1:1 randomization to either first-line nivolumab followed by ipilimumab (arm A) or ipilimumab followed by nivolumab (arm B). Maintenance nivolumab came after both trial sequences. TCRbeta immunosequencing was performed on DNA from 91 pretreatment melanoma tumor samples. Matched tumor biopsies were taken from some 23 patients before treatment and at week 13, after single-agent nivolumab (arm A) or ipilimumab (arm B). In about 80% of the matched pre- and post-treatment tumor biopsy pairs, both biopsies came from the same lesion. Results the study describes overall, beyond this receptor: In the nivolumab-first arm (arm A), pretreatment tumor TIL clonality was associated with response (P = .04). PD-L1 staining and CD8+ T-cell counts correlated with tumor T-cell fraction and clonality, whereas mutational load did not. Small sample sizes and reduced statistical power limited the within-arm analyses of tumor T-cell fraction. Patients whose tumor T-cell fraction and clonality increased by week 13 were about 30 times more likely to achieve clinical benefit. The model for predicting response that combines TCR metrics with mutation burden needs to be validated in larger, independent patient cohorts.

This clone appeared a few times. Its recognized antigen is unknown. No much larger clone is present one base from it, and per-base qualities are unavailable. TCRbeta CDR3 regions were immunosequenced from genomic DNA with the immunoSEQ Assay. Before high-throughput sequencing, genomic DNA was amplified using bias-controlled multiplex PCR. Under the source paper's analysis protocol: To quantify the absolute abundance of each unique TCRbeta CDR3 region, the sequences were collapsed and filtered. Clonality, defined as 1 minus Pielou's evenness, was calculated using productive rearrangements only. Tumor T-cell fraction was calculated by normalizing TCRbeta template counts to usable DNA, which was estimated from several housekeeping genes. A previously published method was used to identify clones with significantly greater frequencies in on-treatment samples than in baseline samples. Here the immuneACCESS table is served through TCRdb, limited to in-frame sequences with V and J called. Missing clones are a known gap in these copies; in checked studies unresolved V genes cover under half, and the rest lacks a known reason. V, J and clone size are taken as reported in that table, and D and trimming were inferred from the DNA itself. The sample table records roughly 20,000 clones; around 26% of these occur just once. The ten largest make up over 5.5% of the sample.

CDR1 and CDR2 (MDHEN, SYDVKM) derive from the germline V gene. From V the trimming removes 6 bases and from J it removes 3 bases, while the gene matches leave 10 bases of the junction unaccounted for. The CDR3 runs 15 amino acids, cysteine and phenylalanine included. Just CDR3 DNA is preserved here, 45 bases in frame from base 1. The intended sense of this specimen's treatment or condition label: randomized to nivolumab then ipilimumab (arm A) or the reverse (arm B). None of the patients in the trial had previously been given DNA-damaging chemotherapy. Samples were obtained from patients with melanoma enrolled in CheckMate 064, a randomized, open-label phase II trial of sequential checkpoint blockade. Genomic DNA from formalin-fixed paraffin-embedded (FFPE) tissue samples was used for tumor TCR sequencing.

The V and J segments used are TRBV28 and TRBJ2-7; 8 of the junction bases match TRBD1. The input for sequencing was tumor tissue (inferred from file names), taken from a patient given nivolumab and ipilimumab in sequence. This receptor was obtained from a human donor with melanoma. In nucleotide form, the sequence is TGTGCCAGCAGCCCGACAGGGGTACAGGGCTACGAGCAGTACTTC. The resulting protein is CASSPTGVQGYEQYF.